This T cell receptor (beta chain) emerged from a study of T cell responses to AZD1222 COVID-19 vaccine. Study findings and constraints: The study found Spike-specific TCR breadth and depth rose after two AZD1222 doses.

Worth noting for this clone: What it binds is unknown.

The V end lost 4 bases, the J end lost 1 base, and 3 bases lay between the germline ends. CDR1 MGHRA and CDR2 YSYEKL come from the germline V gene. The CDR3 is made up of 12 amino acids. Generated by immunoSEQ multiplex PCR, the TCRdb table keeps only in-frame clones and is missing some. The data contain 70,000 to 95,000 clones, 90% of them singletons. This clonotype was sampled from an adult who received the AZD1222 COVID-19 vaccine. The rearrangement links TRBV4-1 to TRBJ2-3; no firm D call. This material consisted of peripheral blood, taken 28 days after the second AZD1222 dose. CDR3 loop: CASSPRTDTQYF. The DNA for the CDR3 is TGCGCCAGCAGCCCCCGCACAGATACGCAGTATTTT.